Each of the 12 T cell receptor beta chains below was sequenced from the same sample in a study of CD8 T cells in Susac syndrome. The RNA input was roughly 0.45 to 1 ug, and it was reverse transcribed with random hexamers. From the immunoSEQ multiplex PCR reads, TCRdb called clonotypes with MiXCR, one entry per CDR3 protein. The sample lists 71,000 or so distinct CDR3 sequences; just over 90% were seen once. Sequencing was carried out using CD4+ T cells from PBMCs. Source of these receptors: a human donor with Susac syndrome.

The rearrangement links TRBV20-1 to TRBJ2-7; D not resolved. Germline CDR1 DFQATT, CDR2 SNEGSKA (reference sequence). This CDR3 region has 13 residues. V gave up 6 bases and J gave up 2 bases, with 14 bases separating them. The CDR3 is CSAPLAGAYEQYF. The CDR3 nucleotides are TGCAGTGCCCCGCTGGCCGGAGCCTACGAGCAGTACTTC.

The V gene is TRBV11-2, the J gene TRBJ1-5; D is unclear. The CDR3 contains 17 residues. Germline CDR1 reads SGHAT; CDR2 reads FQNNGV. Trimming pared 5 bases from V and 0 bases from J, leaving 17 bases between. The CDR3 coding sequence is TGTGCCAGCAGCCCTCGGGCGGAGGGCTATAGCAATCAGCCCCAGCATTTT. It specifies CASSPRAEGYSNQPQHF.

The genes are TRBV7-6 and TRBJ1-5, with D perhaps TRBD1 (6 bases). The germline V gene encodes CDR1 SGHVS and CDR2 FNYEAQ. V shed 3 bases and J shed 7 bases, with 13 bases lying between them. This CDR3 spans 14 amino acids. CDR3 sequence (DNA): TGTGCCAGCAGCTTGAACCAGGGACACCAGCCCCAGCATTTT. It codes for CASSLNQGHQPQHF. Together with reference TRBV7-6 and TRBJ1-5, the CDR3 gives the full variable domain: GAGVSQSPRYKVTKRGQDVALRCDPISGHVSLYWYRQALGQGPEFLTYFNYEAQQDKSGLPNDRFSAERPEGSISTLTIQRTEQRDSAMYRCASSLNQGHQPQHFGDGTRLSIL.

V is TRBV6-2 or TRBV6-3 and J is TRBJ2-3, with 7 bases lining up with TRBD1. Germline V CDR1 and CDR2: MNHEY, SVGEGT. V lost 8 bases, J lost 2 bases, and 10 bases stayed unmatched. The CDR3 is 15 amino acids. CDR3 loop: CASHTTGVLTDTQYF. DNA for the CDR3: TGTGCCAGCCATACCACAGGGGTTCTCACAGATACGCAGTATTTT.

This clonotype was observed a few times. This chain uses TRBV19 with TRBJ2-5; D may match TRBD1 or TRBD2 (5 bases each). V was cut by 1 base and J by 0 bases, with 9 bases left in between. Germline CDR1 and CDR2: LNHDA and SQIVND (reference sequence). The CDR3 covers 15 residues. CDR3 in DNA: TGTGCCAGTAGTATAGTTGGGACGGACCAAGAGACCCAGTACTTC. It codes for CASSIVGTDQETQYF.

The chain carries TRBV2 and TRBJ2-5, with 7 positions matching TRBD2. Germline lookup yields CDR1 SNHLY and CDR2 FYNNEI. There are 16 residues in the CDR3. J gave up 1 base and V 6 bases, and 11 bases lay outside the gene matches. This chain's CDR3 is CASRGRAGGPQETQYF. CDR3 bases: TGTGCCAGCAGGGGGAGGGCGGGCGGACCCCAAGAGACCCAGTACTTC.

The V gene is TRBV24-1, the J gene TRBJ2-2; 8 bases map to TRBD2. J gave up 3 bases and V 4 bases, and 9 bases lay outside the gene matches. Germline lookup yields CDR1 KGHDR and CDR2 SFDVKD. There are 17 residues in the CDR3. This CDR3 is CATSEVPGRGYTGELFF. CDR3 nucleotide sequence: TGTGCCACCAGTGAGGTCCCCGGGAGGGGGTACACCGGGGAGCTGTTTTTT.

This clonotype was recorded only once. CDR3 residues: CASSPLGGSGTEAFF. The CDR3 region has the DNA TGTGCCAGCAGTCCCCTAGGGGGTTCGGGCACTGAAGCTTTCTTT. The rearrangement joins TRBV28 to TRBJ1-1; D is possibly TRBD1 (6 bases). This CDR3 comprises 15 residues. The germline V gene has CDR1 MDHEN and CDR2 SYDVKM. V was shortened by 5 bases and J by 4 bases, with 17 bases between the two germline ends.

The chain carries TRBV20-1 and TRBJ2-3; 15 positions match TRBD2. The J segment lost 2 bases and the V segment lost 2 bases, leaving 5 bases of the junction unmatched. CDR3 length: 17 amino acids. Germline CDR1 and CDR2: DFQATT and SNEGSKA (reference sequence). The CDR3 reads CSARSGLAGGHTDTQYF. For the CDR3, the DNA is TGCAGTGCTAGATCGGGACTAGCGGGGGGCCACACAGATACGCAGTATTTT.

The rearrangement links TRBV20-1 to TRBJ1-2, with D tentatively TRBD1 (5 bases). Trimming left V 4 bases short and J 3 bases short, with 15 bases between. Germline V gene sequence: CDR1 DFQATT, CDR2 SNEGSKA (reference sequence). The CDR3 is 14 amino acids. The CDR3 sequence: CSAIEGGGDYGYTF. The CDR3 nucleotides read TGCAGTGCTATCGAAGGCGGGGGAGACTATGGCTACACCTTC.

The chain has TRBV7-2 and TRBJ1-2; D is uncertain. This CDR3 region has 13 residues. CDR1 and CDR2 (germline): SGHTA, FQGNSA. Trimming took off 4 bases at V and 3 bases at J, with 9 bases between the two ends. CDR3 sequence (DNA): TGTGCCAGCAGCTACAGACGGGACTATGGCTACACCTTC. Translating it yields CASSYRRDYGYTF.

This sequence joins TRBV6-5 and TRBJ2-2; 7 bases are a match to TRBD1. Germline lookup yields CDR1 MNHEY and CDR2 SVGAGI. V trimming: 2 bases; J trimming: 4 bases; junction bases outside the gene matches: 4. This CDR3 is 15 amino acids long. The CDR3 DNA reads TGTGCCAGCAGTTACAGGGGGCAGGGCACCGGGGAGCTGTTTTTT. Its protein product is CASSYRGQGTGELFF.